These 2 T cell receptor beta chains originate from one sample sequenced in a study of blood T cell repertoires in COVID-19. The method was immunoSEQ multiplex PCR; TCRdb's version includes in-frame clones alone and lacks a portion of them. The sample contains around 170,000 clones, approximately 79% of which appear only once. The sample taken for sequencing was peripheral blood. The receptors were sampled from a man aged 25-45 years with active or convalescent COVID-19.

V and J are TRBV5-4 and TRBJ2-7, with D possibly TRBD1 on 6 matching bases. The CDR3 is made up of 13 amino acids. Germline CDR1 SGHNT, CDR2 YYREEE (reference sequence). Trimming removed 1 base from V and 3 bases from J, with 8 bases in between. The CDR3 sequence: CASSLIQGYEQYF. The CDR3 DNA follows: TGTGCCAGCAGCTTGATACAGGGCTACGAGCAGTACTTC.

This clone was seen more than once but under ten times. The chain links TRBV7-9 to TRBJ2-5, with 10 bases lining up with TRBD2. CDR3 length equals 16 residues. Germline V gives CDR1 SEHNR, CDR2 FQNEAQ (reference sequence). V lost 0 bases, J lost 6 bases, and 7 bases stayed unmatched. The CDR3 bases are TGTGCCAGCAGCTTAGCGAGTCTAGCGGGAGCCCAGACCCAGTACTTC. Protein sequence: CASSLASLAGAQTQYF. Full variable domain (rest looked up from reference TRBV7-9 and TRBJ2-5): DTGVSQNPRHKITKRGQNVTFRCDPISEHNRLYWYRQTLGQGPEFLTYFQNEAQLEKSRLLSDRFSAERPKGSFSTLEIQRTEQGDSAMYLCASSLASLAGAQTQYFGPGTRLLVL.